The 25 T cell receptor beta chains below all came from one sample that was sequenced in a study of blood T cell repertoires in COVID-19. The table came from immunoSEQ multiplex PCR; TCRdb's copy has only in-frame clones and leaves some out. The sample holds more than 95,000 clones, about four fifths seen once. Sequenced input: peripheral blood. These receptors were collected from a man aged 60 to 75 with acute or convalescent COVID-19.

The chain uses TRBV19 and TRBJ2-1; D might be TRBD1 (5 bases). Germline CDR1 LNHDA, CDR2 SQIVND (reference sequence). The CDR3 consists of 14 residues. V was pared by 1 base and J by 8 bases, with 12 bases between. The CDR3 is CASSIGGSVHEQFF. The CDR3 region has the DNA TGTGCCAGTAGTATAGGGGGCTCCGTCCATGAGCAGTTCTTC.

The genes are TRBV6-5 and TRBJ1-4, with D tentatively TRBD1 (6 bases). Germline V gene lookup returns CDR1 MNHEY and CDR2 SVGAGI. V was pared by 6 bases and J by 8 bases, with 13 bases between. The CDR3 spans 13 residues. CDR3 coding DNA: TGTGCCAGCAGAGGCAGGGGAAGGGAAAAACTGTTTTTT. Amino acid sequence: CASRGRGREKLFF.

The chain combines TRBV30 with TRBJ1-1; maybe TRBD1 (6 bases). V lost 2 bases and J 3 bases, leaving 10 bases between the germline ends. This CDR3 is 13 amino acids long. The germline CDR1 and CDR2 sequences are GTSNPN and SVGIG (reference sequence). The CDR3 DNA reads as TGTGCCTGGAGTAACAGGGTTGACACTGAAGCTTTCTTT. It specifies CAWSNRVDTEAFF.

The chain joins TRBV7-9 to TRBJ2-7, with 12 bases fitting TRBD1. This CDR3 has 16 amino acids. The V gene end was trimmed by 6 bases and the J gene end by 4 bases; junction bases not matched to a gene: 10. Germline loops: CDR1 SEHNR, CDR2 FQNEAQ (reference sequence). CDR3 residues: CASRSTGTGGIYEQYF. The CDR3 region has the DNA TGTGCCAGCAGATCAACCGGGACAGGGGGCATTTACGAGCAGTACTTC.

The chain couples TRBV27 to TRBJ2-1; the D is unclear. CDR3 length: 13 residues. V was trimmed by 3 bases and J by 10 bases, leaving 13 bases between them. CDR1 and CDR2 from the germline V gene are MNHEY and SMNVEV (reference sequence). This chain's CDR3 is CASSFTSSGEQFF. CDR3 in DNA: TGTGCCAGCAGTTTTACGTCAAGTGGCGAGCAGTTCTTC.

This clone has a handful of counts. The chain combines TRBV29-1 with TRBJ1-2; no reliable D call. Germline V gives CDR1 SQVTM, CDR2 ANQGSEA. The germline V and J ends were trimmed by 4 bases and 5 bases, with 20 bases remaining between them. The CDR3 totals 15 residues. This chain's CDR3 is CSVGGYSGVSYGYTF. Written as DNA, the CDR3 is TGCAGCGTTGGTGGGTACAGCGGAGTTTCATATGGCTACACCTTC.

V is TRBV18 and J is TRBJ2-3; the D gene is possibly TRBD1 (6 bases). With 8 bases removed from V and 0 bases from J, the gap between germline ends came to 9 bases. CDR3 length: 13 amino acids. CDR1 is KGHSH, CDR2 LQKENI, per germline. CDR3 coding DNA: TGTGCCAGCCGGACAGTTAGCACAGATACGCAGTATTTT. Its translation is CASRTVSTDTQYF.

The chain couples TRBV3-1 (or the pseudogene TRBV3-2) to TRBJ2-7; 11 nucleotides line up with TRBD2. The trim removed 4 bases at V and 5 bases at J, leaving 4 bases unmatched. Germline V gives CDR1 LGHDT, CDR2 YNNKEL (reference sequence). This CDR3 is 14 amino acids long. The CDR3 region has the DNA TGTGCCAGCAGCCCCCAGGGACTAGCGGACGAGCAGTACTTC. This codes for CASSPQGLADEQYF.

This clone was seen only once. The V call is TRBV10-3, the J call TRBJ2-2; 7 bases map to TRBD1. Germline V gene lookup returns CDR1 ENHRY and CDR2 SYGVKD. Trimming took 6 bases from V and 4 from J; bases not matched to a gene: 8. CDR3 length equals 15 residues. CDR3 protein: CAIRTRQGSTGELFF. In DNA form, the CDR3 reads TGTGCCATCAGGACCCGACAGGGAAGCACCGGGGAGCTGTTTTTT.

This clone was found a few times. In DNA, the CDR3 is TGTGCCAGCAGTTTCCAGGGGGCAGGGGGCACCATATATTTT. Translated: CASSFQGAGGTIYF. V is TRBV27 and J is TRBJ1-3, with 8 positions matching TRBD1. The germline V gene encodes CDR1 MNHEY and CDR2 SMNVEV (reference sequence). Trimming at V came to 3 bases and at J to 9 bases, leaving 7 bases not matched to a gene. There are 14 residues in the CDR3.

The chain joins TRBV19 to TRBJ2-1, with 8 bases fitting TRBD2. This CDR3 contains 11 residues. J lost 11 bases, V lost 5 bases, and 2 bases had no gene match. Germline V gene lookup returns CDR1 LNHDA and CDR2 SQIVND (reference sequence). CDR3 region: CASSWTSQQFF. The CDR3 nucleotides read TGTGCCAGTAGTTGGACTAGCCAGCAGTTCTTC.

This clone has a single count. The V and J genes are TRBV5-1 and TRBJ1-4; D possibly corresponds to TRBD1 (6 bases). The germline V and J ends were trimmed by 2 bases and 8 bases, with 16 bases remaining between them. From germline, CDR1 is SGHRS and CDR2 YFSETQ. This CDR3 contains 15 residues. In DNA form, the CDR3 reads TGCGCCAGCAGCTTACAGGGTTCTGAGAGCGAAAAACTGTTTTTT. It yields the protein CASSLQGSESEKLFF.

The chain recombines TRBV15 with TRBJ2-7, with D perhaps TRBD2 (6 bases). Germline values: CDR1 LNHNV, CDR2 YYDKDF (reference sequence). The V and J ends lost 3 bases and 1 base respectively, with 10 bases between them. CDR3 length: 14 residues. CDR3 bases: TGTGCCACCAGCAGGGAGGGGAGATCCTACGAGCAGTACTTC. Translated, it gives CATSREGRSYEQYF.

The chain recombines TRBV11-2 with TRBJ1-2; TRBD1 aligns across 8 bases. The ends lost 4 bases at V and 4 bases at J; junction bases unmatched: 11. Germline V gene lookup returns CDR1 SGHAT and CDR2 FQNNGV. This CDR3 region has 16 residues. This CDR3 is CASSSSRDRTRYGYTF. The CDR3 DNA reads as TGTGCCAGCAGCTCAAGCCGGGACAGGACGCGCTATGGCTACACCTTC.

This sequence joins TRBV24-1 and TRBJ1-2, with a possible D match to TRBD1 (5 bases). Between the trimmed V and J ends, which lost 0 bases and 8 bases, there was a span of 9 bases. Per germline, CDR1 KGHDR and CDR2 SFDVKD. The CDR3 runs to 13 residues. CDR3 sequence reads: CATSDLSREGYTF. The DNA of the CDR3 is TGTGCCACCAGTGATTTGTCCAGGGAAGGCTACACCTTC.

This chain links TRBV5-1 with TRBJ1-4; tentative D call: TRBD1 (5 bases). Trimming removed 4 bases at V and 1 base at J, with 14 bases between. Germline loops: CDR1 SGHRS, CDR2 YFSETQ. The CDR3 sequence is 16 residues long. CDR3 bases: TGCGCCAGCAGCGCGGGGGTTGTTCTAACTAATGAAAAACTGTTTTTT. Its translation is CASSAGVVLTNEKLFF.

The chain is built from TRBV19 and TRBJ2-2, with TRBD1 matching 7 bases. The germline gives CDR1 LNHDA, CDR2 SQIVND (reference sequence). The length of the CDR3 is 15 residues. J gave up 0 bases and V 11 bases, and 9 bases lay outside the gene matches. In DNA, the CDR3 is TGTGCCGCTAGCCCCGGGACAGCGAACACCGGGGAGCTGTTTTTT. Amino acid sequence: CAASPGTANTGELFF.

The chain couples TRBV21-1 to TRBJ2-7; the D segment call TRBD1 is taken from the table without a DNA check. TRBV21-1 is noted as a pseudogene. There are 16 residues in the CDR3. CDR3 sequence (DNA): TGTGCCAGCAGCAAAGGTGATAGGGGGTTTCACTACGAGCAGTACGTC. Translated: CASSKGDRGFHYEQYV.

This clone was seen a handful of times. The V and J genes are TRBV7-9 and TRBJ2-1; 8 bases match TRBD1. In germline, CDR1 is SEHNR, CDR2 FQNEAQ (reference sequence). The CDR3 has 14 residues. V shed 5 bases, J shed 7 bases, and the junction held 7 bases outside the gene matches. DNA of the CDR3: TGTGCCAGCAGCCTAGTCCAGGGGGCGAATGAGCAGTTCTTC. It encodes CASSLVQGANEQFF.

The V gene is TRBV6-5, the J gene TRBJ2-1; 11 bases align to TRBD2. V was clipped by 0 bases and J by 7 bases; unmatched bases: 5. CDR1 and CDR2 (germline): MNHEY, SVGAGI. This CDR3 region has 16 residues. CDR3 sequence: CASSYSTSGIGNEQFF. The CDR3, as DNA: TGTGCCAGCAGTTACTCGACTAGCGGGATAGGGAATGAGCAGTTCTTC.

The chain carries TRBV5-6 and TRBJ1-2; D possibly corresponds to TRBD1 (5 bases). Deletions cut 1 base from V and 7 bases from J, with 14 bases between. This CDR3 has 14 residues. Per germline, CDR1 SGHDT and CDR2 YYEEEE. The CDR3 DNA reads TGTGCCAGCAGCTTGCAGGGAGGGGCGCCTGGCTACACCTTC. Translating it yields CASSLQGGAPGYTF.

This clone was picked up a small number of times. In DNA form, the CDR3 reads TGTGCCAGCAGCCAAGATTCCAGGGCCGTTCGTGCTTTCTTT. Encoded protein: CASSQDSRAVRAFF. The chain links TRBV14 to TRBJ1-1; a weak D match, TRBD1 (5 bases). Germline CDR1 reads SGHDN; CDR2 reads FVKESK. The V and J ends lost 0 bases and 11 bases respectively, with 16 bases between them. CDR3 length: 14 residues. Complete variable domain (other parts from reference TRBV14 and TRBJ1-1): EAGVTQFPSHSVIEKGQTVTLRCDPISGHDNLYWYRRVMGKEIKFLLHFVKESKQDESGMPNNRFLAERTGGTYSTLKVQPAELEDSGVYFCASSQDSRAVRAFFGQGTRLTVV.

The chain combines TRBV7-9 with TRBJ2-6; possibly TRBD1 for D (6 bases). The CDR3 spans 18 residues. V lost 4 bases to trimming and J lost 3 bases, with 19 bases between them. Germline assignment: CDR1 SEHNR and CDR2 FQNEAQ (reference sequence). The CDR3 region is CASSSPIKDSDGANVLTF. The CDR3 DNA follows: TGTGCCAGCAGCTCTCCAATTAAGGACAGTGATGGGGCCAACGTCCTGACTTTC. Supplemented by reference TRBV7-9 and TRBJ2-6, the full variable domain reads DTGVSQNPRHKITKRGQNVTFRCDPISEHNRLYWYRQTLGQGPEFLTYFQNEAQLEKSRLLSDRFSAERPKGSFSTLEIQRTEQGDSAMYLCASSSPIKDSDGANVLTFGAGSRLTVL.

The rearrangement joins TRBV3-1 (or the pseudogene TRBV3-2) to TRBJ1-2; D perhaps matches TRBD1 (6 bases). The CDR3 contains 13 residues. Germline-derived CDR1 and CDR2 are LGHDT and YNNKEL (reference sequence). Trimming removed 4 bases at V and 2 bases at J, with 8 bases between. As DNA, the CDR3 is TGTGCCAGCAGCCTCGGACAGAACTATGGCTACACCTTC. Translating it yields CASSLGQNYGYTF.

The CDR3 DNA reads as TGTGCCAGCACTACGGGACAGCCATATGGCTACACCTTC. This translates into CASTTGQPYGYTF. This rearrangement joins TRBV6-6 to TRBJ1-2, with 7 nucleotides matching TRBD1. After removal of 7 bases from V and 5 bases from J, the junction contained 7 bases not matched to a gene. There are 13 residues in the CDR3. Germline assignment: CDR1 MNHNY and CDR2 SVGAGI (reference sequence).